This T cell receptor beta chain was identified during a study of T cell responses to AZD1222 COVID-19 vaccine. Generated by immunoSEQ multiplex PCR, the TCRdb table keeps only in-frame clones and is missing some. The sample consists of fewer than 150,000 clones, 80% to 90% of them appearing once. Sequencing was performed on peripheral blood, taken on day 0 of AZD1222 vaccination. This TCR was sampled from an adult in good health.

CDR3 nucleotides: TGTGCCAGCAGTTTTGGGGGGTCAGCTGAAAAACTGTTTTTT. It specifies CASSFGGSAEKLFF. The chain uses TRBV28 and TRBJ1-4; the D gene is possibly TRBD1 (5 bases). Germline V gene data show CDR1 as MDHEN and CDR2 as SYDVKM. This CDR3 has 14 amino acids. V lost 3 bases to trimming and J lost 7 bases, with 12 bases between them.